This note documents a single T cell receptor (beta chain) sequence. Its antigen is undetermined. This sample is part of a study of cytotoxic CD8 clonotypes in ibrutinib-treated CLL. Study results and limitations: Progressing patients had sampling times that differed from those of sustained-remission patients. Having risen at ibrutinib response, clonality had fallen back toward baseline by progression.

The germline V and J ends were trimmed by 4 bases and 3 bases, with 9 bases remaining between them. CDR3 size: 14 residues. Germline V CDR1 and CDR2: SGHNT, YENEEA. The targeted sequencing depth was 1 in 200,000 to 1 in 1 million T cells. TCRdb's table, derived via immunoSEQ multiplex PCR, lists solely in-frame clones and lacks some. In the table there are about 140,000 clones, approximately 77% of which are singletons. The TCR was taken from a human donor with chronic lymphocytic leukemia. The chain has TRBV11-3 and TRBJ1-4, with unresolved D. The sample in question was PBMCs, obtained after 12 months of ibrutinib treatment. The CDR3 DNA is TGTGCCAGCAGCTCGGTCGGGGCTAATGAAAAACTGTTTTTT. Translation: CASSSVGANEKLFF.